This T cell receptor beta chain was captured in a study of breast tumors, draining lymph nodes, adjacent tissues (dated by TCRdb to the mid-2010s). Broadly, across the study: TCR beta repertoires were compared across tumor, adjacent nontumor tissue and axillary lymph nodes obtained from breast cancer patients. The study aimed to assess the relationships and possible T-cell exchange between tumor, surrounding tissue and draining lymph node repertoires in human breast cancer.

Including cysteine and phenylalanine, the CDR3 has 13 amino acids. Kept here is only the CDR3 DNA, which spans 39 bases and is read in frame from base 1. Relative to germline, V is 3 bases shorter and J is 9 bases shorter, with 12 bases between their ends. CDR1 SNHLY and CDR2 FYNNEI are derived from the germline V gene. TCRdb names Illumina HiSeq 2000 as the instrument used. TCR beta chain libraries were generated through multiplex PCR amplification. The amplified TCR beta chain products were analyzed by high-throughput sequencing. Using fastp at Q25 and MiXCR, TCRdb reprocessed the public reads and kept productive beta chains. Each entry is one CDR3 protein sequence, shown with its most common DNA and genes. The sample data list around 290,000 distinct CDR3 sequences, and 30% to 35% of these were observed just once. Approximately 1% of the sample is in the top ten clones. This clonotype has a count of ten or more. Its antigen target is currently unknown. One base away there is no much larger clone; base qualities are not given.

General findings and caveats noted by the study authors: Tumor and nontumor tissue repertoires were found to be significantly more similar in luminal-like than in basal-like breast cancer. The data were considered consistent with the idea that most tumor T cells come from the lymph node and then expand in tumor tissue. T-cell repertoire diversity in tumors was found to be lower than in lymph nodes but higher than in nontumor tissue, and preferential V and J gene usage was observed. The conclusion that tumor T cells originate in lymph nodes was presented as consistent with a hypothesis rather than as directly demonstrated.

Lymph node samples were obtained from the axillary draining lymph nodes of breast cancer patients. The sequenced sample was axillary lymph node tissue. The TCR sequence derives from a female donor with breast cancer. Some clones in this sample may be carry-over from other donors' samples. Recombination joined TRBV2 with TRBJ1-5, with a tentative D gene TRBD1 over 5 matching bases. The DNA reads as follows: TGTGCCAGCAGTGACAGAGGGGTGCGGCCCCAGCATTTT. It translates as CASSDRGVRPQHF.